These 4 T cell receptor beta chains were all obtained from the same sample, sequenced in a study of blood T cell repertoires in COVID-19. Clones were sequenced by immunoSEQ multiplex PCR, and TCRdb holds only the in-frame ones, with some missing. Of 150,000 to 250,000 clones in the sample, around four fifths are singletons; the top ten hold roughly 6.9%. The sequenced material came from peripheral blood. Source of these receptors: a human donor with acute or convalescent COVID-19. The donor label of this sample is uncertain.

The chain carries TRBV24-1 and TRBJ2-3, with TRBD2 matching over 11 bases. CDR1 and CDR2 (germline): KGHDR, SFDVKD. After removal of 5 bases from V and 3 bases from J, the junction contained 0 bases not matched to a gene. CDR3 length: 14 amino acids. The CDR3 is CATSASGRTDTQYF. The CDR3 DNA reads TGTGCCACCAGTGCTAGCGGGAGGACAGATACGCAGTATTTT.

The chain has TRBV27 and TRBJ1-1; perhaps TRBD1 as D (6 bases). CDR3 length equals 11 residues. Per the germline V gene, CDR1 is MNHEY and CDR2 is SMNVEV (reference sequence). The ends were cut back, 5 bases at V and 8 bases at J, with 9 bases in the middle. In nucleotides, the CDR3 is TGTGCCAGCAGTCAGGGGCCCGAAGCTTTCTTT. This sequence encodes CASSQGPEAFF.

The chain recombines TRBV6-5 with TRBJ1-1, with 9 bases identical to TRBD1. J gave up 11 bases and V 2 bases, and 12 bases lay outside the gene matches. Germline-derived CDR1 and CDR2 are MNHEY and SVGAGI. The CDR3 sequence is 15 residues long. Here the CDR3 DNA reads TGTGCCAGCAGTTACGCCGGGACAGGGACCCGCGGGGCTTTCTTT. Protein sequence: CASSYAGTGTRGAFF.

The chain uses TRBV5-1 and TRBJ2-1, with a tentative D call TRBD1 (6 bases). Trimming stripped 3 bases from V and 10 bases from J, with 14 bases between. The germline gives CDR1 SGHRS, CDR2 YFSETQ. The CDR3 consists of 13 residues. CDR3 region: CASSSDKGTEQFF. The CDR3 DNA sequence: TGCGCCAGCAGCTCTGACAAGGGGACAGAGCAGTTCTTC.